Below are 23 T cell receptor beta chains sequenced from a single sample in a study of T cell responses to AZD1222 COVID-19 vaccine. Assay: immunoSEQ multiplex PCR; the TCRdb copy retains only in-frame clones and omits some. The table shows roughly 120,000 clones, with around 92% occurring only once. The sample in question was peripheral blood, obtained on day 0 of AZD1222 vaccination. These receptors all come from an adult in good health.

The rearrangement links TRBV2 to TRBJ2-7; D is unresolved. The V gene's germline CDR1 is SNHLY and CDR2 FYNNEI. Trimming left V 8 bases short and J 0 bases short, with 11 bases between. CDR3 length: 13 amino acids. The CDR3 region is CASCSRSSYEQYF. In nucleotides, the CDR3 is TGTGCCAGCTGTAGCAGGAGCTCCTACGAGCAGTACTTC.

The chain has TRBV10-3 and TRBJ2-5; 13 nucleotides agree with TRBD2. There are 17 residues in the CDR3. V dropped 6 bases and J dropped 3; count of bases not matched to a gene: 10. Per germline, CDR1 ENHRY and CDR2 SYGVKD. The CDR3 DNA is TGTGCCATCAGCGGGTCAGGACTAGCGGGAGTCGAAGAGACCCAGTACTTC. Its protein product is CAISGSGLAGVEETQYF.

This chain connects TRBV11-2 to TRBJ2-7; possibly TRBD1 or TRBD2 for D (5 bases each). V shed 5 bases and J shed 2 bases, with 13 bases lying between them. This CDR3 spans 14 amino acids. The germline V gene encodes CDR1 SGHAT and CDR2 FQNNGV. The DNA of the CDR3 is TGTGCCAGCAGCCCCGGGACGGGTACCTACGAGCAGTACTTC. Translating it yields CASSPGTGTYEQYF. The whole variable domain, filled in from reference TRBV11-2 and TRBJ2-7, reads EAGVAQSPRYKIIEKRQSVAFWCNPISGHATLYWYQQILGQGPKLLIQFQNNGVVDDSQLPKDRFSAERLKGVDSTLKIQPAKLEDSAVYLCASSPGTGTYEQYFGPGTRLTVT.

The V gene is TRBV4-1, the J gene TRBJ2-3; D gene unclear. The V gene lost 0 bases and the J gene lost 2 bases, with 9 bases spanning the gap. The V gene's germline CDR1 is MGHRA and CDR2 YSYEKL. The CDR3 loop spans 15 amino acids. This chain's CDR3 is CASSQESRDTDTQYF. The DNA for the CDR3 is TGCGCCAGCAGCCAAGAGTCAAGGGACACAGATACGCAGTATTTT.

V gene TRBV2 combines with J gene TRBJ2-7; a weak D match, TRBD1 (6 bases). There are 13 residues in the CDR3. CDR1 and CDR2 from the germline V gene are SNHLY and FYNNEI. Between the trimmed V and J ends, which lost 4 bases and 2 bases, there was a span of 9 bases. DNA for the CDR3: TGTGCCAGCAGTGCACAGGGTCCCTACGAGCAGTACTTC. As protein: CASSAQGPYEQYF.

V usage is TRBV28 and J usage is TRBJ1-2; a possible D gene is TRBD1 (6 bases). With 5 bases removed from V and 8 bases from J, the gap between germline ends came to 12 bases. Germline lookup yields CDR1 MDHEN and CDR2 SYDVKM. The CDR3 runs 12 residues. CDR3 residues: CASSQQGPGYTF. The CDR3 DNA follows: TGTGCCAGCAGTCAACAGGGTCCGGGCTACACCTTC.

The J gene is TRBJ1-1, the V gene TRBV9; D gene uncertain. Germline loops: CDR1 SGDLS, CDR2 YYNGEE. This CDR3 is built from 14 residues. V lost 2 bases and J lost 0, with 8 bases in between. CDR3 loop: CASSVTHLNTEAFF. The CDR3 DNA sequence: TGTGCCAGCAGCGTCACCCACCTGAACACTGAAGCTTTCTTT.

This clone came up a few times. The chain carries TRBV5-1 and TRBJ1-5; 9 bases match TRBD1. This CDR3 comprises 16 residues. Looked up from germline, CDR1 is SGHRS and CDR2 is YFSETQ. Germline trimming cut 5 bases from V and 4 bases from J; bases unmatched to any gene: 10. CDR3 bases: TGCGCCAGCAGTCCATCCTCCGGGACAGGGAATCAGCCCCAGCATTTT. Amino acid sequence: CASSPSSGTGNQPQHF.

The chain employs TRBV28 and TRBJ1-2; D gene ambiguous. The germline V and J ends were trimmed by 6 bases and 0 bases, with 11 bases remaining between them. The germline V gene encodes CDR1 MDHEN and CDR2 SYDVKM. CDR3 length: 14 amino acids. CDR3 sequence (DNA): TGTGCCAGCAGCCTTACCGGGGCTAACTATGGCTACACCTTC. Its protein product is CASSLTGANYGYTF.

This chain joins TRBV19 and TRBJ2-7, with a possible D match to TRBD2 (5 bases). Deletions cut 7 bases from V and 0 bases from J, with 10 bases between. Germline values: CDR1 LNHDA, CDR2 SQIVND (reference sequence). This CDR3 has 13 residues. CDR3 DNA: TGTGCCAGTACGGAGACTAACTCCTACGAGCAGTACTTC. This encodes CASTETNSYEQYF.

This clone has just a few counts. This sequence joins TRBV30 and TRBJ1-5; D uncertain. The CDR3 contains 13 residues. The germline CDR1 and CDR2 sequences are GTSNPN and SVGIG (reference sequence). With 1 base removed from V and 7 bases from J, the gap between germline ends came to 11 bases. CDR3 nucleotide sequence: TGTGCCTGGAGTGCCCTTTTTGGGCAGCCCCAGCATTTT. As protein: CAWSALFGQPQHF. The variable domain in full, completed from reference TRBV30 and TRBJ1-5, reads SQTIHQWPATLVQPVGSPLSLECTVEGTSNPNLYWYRQAAGRGLQLLFYSVGIGQISSEVPQNLSASRPQDRQFILSSKKLLLSDSGFYLCAWSALFGQPQHFGDGTRLSIL.

About this clone: This sample includes further DNA sequences coding for the same CDR3. V is TRBV6-5 and J is TRBJ2-1; D is undetermined. CDR3 length equals 13 residues. V was clipped by 0 bases and J by 3 bases, with 3 bases between them. Germline lookup yields CDR1 MNHEY and CDR2 SVGAGI. The CDR3 nucleotides read TGTGCCAGCAGTTACTCCTACTACAATGAGCAGTTCTTC. Encoded protein: CASSYSYYNEQFF.

The chain has TRBV6-9 and TRBJ1-4; D may be TRBD1 (5 bases). The germline CDR1 and CDR2 sequences are MNHGY and SVAAGI. The CDR3 has 14 residues. V was trimmed by 6 bases and J by 10 bases, leaving 18 bases between them. CDR3 DNA sequence: TGTGCCAGCAGCTTGCTATGGGGCCACCTAAAACTGTTTTTT. Amino acid sequence: CASSLLWGHLKLFF.

The gene calls are TRBV30 and TRBJ2-5; maybe TRBD1 (6 bases). Trimming took off 3 bases at V and 4 bases at J, with 9 bases between the two ends. This CDR3 region has 12 residues. From germline, CDR1 is GTSNPN and CDR2 SVGIG (reference sequence). The CDR3 loop reads CAWRDSRETQYF. The CDR3 DNA reads TGTGCCTGGAGGGACAGCAGAGAGACCCAGTACTTC.

The chain joins TRBV6-6 to TRBJ1-5; D ambiguous. V was pared by 6 bases and J by 4 bases, with 19 bases between. The CDR3 consists of 16 residues. Germline CDR1 reads MNHNY; CDR2 reads SVGAGI (reference sequence). This chain's CDR3 is CASRQGKAGTNQPQHF. CDR3 bases: TGTGCCAGCAGACAAGGTAAAGCGGGAACAAATCAGCCCCAGCATTTT.

J is TRBJ2-7 and V is TRBV5-1, with D possibly matching TRBD2 (6 bases). Germline lookup yields CDR1 SGHRS and CDR2 YFSETQ. Trimming took off 2 bases at V and 0 bases at J, with 6 bases between the two ends. CDR3 length: 13 residues. CDR3 amino acids: CASSFGGSYEQYF. For the CDR3, the DNA is TGCGCCAGCAGCTTCGGGGGCTCCTACGAGCAGTACTTC.

This rearrangement joins TRBV2 to TRBJ1-5, with D tentatively TRBD1 (6 bases). The CDR3 runs to 15 residues. V was shortened by 7 bases and J by 6 bases, with 19 bases between the two germline ends. CDR1 and CDR2 from the germline V gene are SNHLY and FYNNEI. The CDR3 DNA sequence: TGTGCCAGCACCCAAGGGGGGCAGAGGTTTCAGCCCCAGCATTTT. This encodes CASTQGGQRFQPQHF.

In this sample, this clone turned up a few times. This chain links TRBV4-1 with TRBJ2-5; D may match TRBD1 or TRBD2 (5 bases each). Germline-derived CDR1 and CDR2 are MGHRA and YSYEKL. The length of the CDR3 is 15 residues. Trimming removed 3 bases from V and 1 base from J, with 12 bases in between. The CDR3 protein is CASSQGDGVQETQYF. The CDR3 DNA reads as TGCGCCAGCAGCCAGGGGGACGGGGTCCAAGAGACCCAGTACTTC.

The V gene is TRBV7-6, the J gene TRBJ2-1; the D is unclear. The CDR3 loop spans 15 amino acids. The V end was cut by 2 bases, the J end by 4 bases, with 12 bases between. CDR1 is SGHVS and CDR2 is FNYEAQ in the germline V gene. The CDR3 sequence: CASSLNRANYNEQFF. The CDR3 region has the DNA TGTGCCAGCAGCTTAAATAGGGCTAATTACAATGAGCAGTTCTTC. Using reference TRBV7-6 and TRBJ2-1 for the parts outside the CDR3, the full variable domain is GAGVSQSPRYKVTKRGQDVALRCDPISGHVSLYWYRQALGQGPEFLTYFNYEAQQDKSGLPNDRFSAERPEGSISTLTIQRTEQRDSAMYRCASSLNRANYNEQFFGPGTRLTVL.

There are a few counts of this clone. The gene calls are TRBV27 and TRBJ1-2; D remains unclear. The length of the CDR3 is 15 residues. Germline V lookup: CDR1 MNHEY, CDR2 SMNVEV (reference sequence). V was clipped by 1 base and J by 4 bases, with 13 bases between them. In DNA, the CDR3 is TGTGCCAGCAGTTTATACTCTGGAGCCAGCTATGGCTACACCTTC. Amino acids: CASSLYSGASYGYTF.

The chain employs TRBV5-1 and TRBJ2-2; 9 nucleotides line up with TRBD2. With 4 bases clipped from V and 4 bases from J, the junction kept 5 bases outside the gene matches. There are 15 residues in the CDR3. Germline V gene sequence: CDR1 SGHRS, CDR2 YFSETQ. CDR3 in amino acids: CASSVGLAPTGELFF. The CDR3 region has the DNA TGCGCCAGCAGCGTTGGACTAGCGCCCACCGGGGAGCTGTTTTTT. The full variable domain, completed using reference TRBV5-1 and TRBJ2-2, is KAGVTQTPRYLIKTRGQQVTLSCSPISGHRSVSWYQQTPGQGLQFLFEYFSETQRNKGNFPGRFSGRQFSNSRSEMNVSTLELGDSALYLCASSVGLAPTGELFFGEGSRLTVL.

The chain combines TRBV5-1 with TRBJ2-3; D might be TRBD1 (6 bases). This CDR3 contains 12 residues. Between the trimmed V and J ends, which lost 4 bases and 7 bases, there was a span of 10 bases. Per germline, CDR1 SGHRS and CDR2 YFSETQ. The CDR3 sequence: CASSPQGNTQYF. CDR3 nucleotide sequence: TGCGCCAGCAGCCCACAGGGAAATACGCAGTATTTT.

The rearrangement joins TRBV10-3 to TRBJ1-1; 9 nucleotides align to TRBD1. Unmatched junction bases numbered 13, after V lost 5 bases and J lost 0 bases. Per germline, CDR1 ENHRY and CDR2 SYGVKD. The CDR3 has 18 residues. The CDR3 loop is CAISRIPGQGLMNTEAFF. CDR3 coding DNA: TGTGCCATCAGTAGAATACCGGGACAGGGCTTAATGAACACTGAAGCTTTCTTT.